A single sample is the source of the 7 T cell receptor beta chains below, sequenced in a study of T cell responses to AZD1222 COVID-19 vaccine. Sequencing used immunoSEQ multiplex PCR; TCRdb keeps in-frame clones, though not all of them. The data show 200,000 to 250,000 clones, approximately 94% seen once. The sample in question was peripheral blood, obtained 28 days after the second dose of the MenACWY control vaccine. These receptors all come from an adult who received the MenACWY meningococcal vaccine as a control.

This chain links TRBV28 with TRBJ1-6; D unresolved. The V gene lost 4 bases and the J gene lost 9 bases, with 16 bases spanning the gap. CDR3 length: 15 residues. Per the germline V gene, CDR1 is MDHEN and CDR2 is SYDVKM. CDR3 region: CASSSEGRSSSPLHF. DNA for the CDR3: TGTGCCAGCAGTTCTGAGGGTCGGTCCAGTTCACCCCTCCACTTT.

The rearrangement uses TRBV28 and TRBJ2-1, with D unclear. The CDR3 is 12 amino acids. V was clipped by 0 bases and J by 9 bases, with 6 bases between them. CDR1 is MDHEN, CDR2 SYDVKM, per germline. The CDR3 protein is CASSLWGAEQFF. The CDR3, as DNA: TGTGCCAGCAGTTTATGGGGTGCTGAGCAGTTCTTC.

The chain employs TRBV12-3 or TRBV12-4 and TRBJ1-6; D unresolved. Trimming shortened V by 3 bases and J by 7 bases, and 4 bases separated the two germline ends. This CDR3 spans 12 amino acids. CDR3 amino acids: CASSFQNSPLHF. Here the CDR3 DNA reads TGTGCCAGCAGTTTTCAGAATTCACCCCTCCACTTT.

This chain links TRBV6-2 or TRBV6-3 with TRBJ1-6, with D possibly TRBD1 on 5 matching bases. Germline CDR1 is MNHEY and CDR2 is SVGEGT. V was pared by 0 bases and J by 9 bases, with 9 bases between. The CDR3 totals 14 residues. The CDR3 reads CASSYSMGTSPLHF. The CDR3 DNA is TGTGCCAGCAGTTACTCGATGGGGACTTCACCCCTCCACTTT.

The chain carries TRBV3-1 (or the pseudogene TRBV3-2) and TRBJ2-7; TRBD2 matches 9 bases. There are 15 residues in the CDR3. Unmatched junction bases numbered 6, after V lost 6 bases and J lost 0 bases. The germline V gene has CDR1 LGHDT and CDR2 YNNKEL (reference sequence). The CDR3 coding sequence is TGTGCCAGCAGAAGACTAGCGGACAGCTCCTACGAGCAGTACTTC. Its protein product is CASRRLADSSYEQYF.

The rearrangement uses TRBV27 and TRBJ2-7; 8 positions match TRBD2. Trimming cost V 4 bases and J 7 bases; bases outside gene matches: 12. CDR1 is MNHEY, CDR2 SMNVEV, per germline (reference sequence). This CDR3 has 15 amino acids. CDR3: CASSSTLAAMREQYF. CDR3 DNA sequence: TGTGCCAGCAGTTCCACACTAGCGGCGATGAGGGAGCAGTACTTC.

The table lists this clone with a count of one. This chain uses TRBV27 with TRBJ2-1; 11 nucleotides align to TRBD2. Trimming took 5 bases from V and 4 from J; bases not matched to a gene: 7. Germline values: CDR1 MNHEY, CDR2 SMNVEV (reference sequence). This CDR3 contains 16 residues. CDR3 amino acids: CASSTTGTSGYNEQFF. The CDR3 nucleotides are TGTGCCAGCAGTACCACCGGGACTAGCGGTTACAATGAGCAGTTCTTC.